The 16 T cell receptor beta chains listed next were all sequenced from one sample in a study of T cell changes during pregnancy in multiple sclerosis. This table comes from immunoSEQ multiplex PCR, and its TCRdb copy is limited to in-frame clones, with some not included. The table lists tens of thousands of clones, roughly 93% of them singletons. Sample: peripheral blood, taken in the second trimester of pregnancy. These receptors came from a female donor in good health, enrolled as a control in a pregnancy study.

The CDR3 sequence is CASSHRVGTQETQYF. As DNA, the CDR3 is TGTGCCAGCAGTCACAGGGTAGGCACACAAGAGACCCAGTACTTC. The V call is TRBV27, the J call TRBJ2-5; TRBD1 might be the D (6 bases). The CDR3 spans 15 residues. Germline CDR1 is MNHEY and CDR2 is SMNVEV (reference sequence). With 5 bases removed from V and 2 bases from J, the gap between germline ends came to 15 bases.

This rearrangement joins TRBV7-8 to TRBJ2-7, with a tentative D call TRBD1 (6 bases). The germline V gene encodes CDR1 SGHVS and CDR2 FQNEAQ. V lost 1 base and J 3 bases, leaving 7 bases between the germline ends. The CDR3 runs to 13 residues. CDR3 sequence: CASSLEQGYEQYF. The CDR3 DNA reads TGTGCCAGCAGCTTAGAACAGGGCTACGAGCAGTACTTC.

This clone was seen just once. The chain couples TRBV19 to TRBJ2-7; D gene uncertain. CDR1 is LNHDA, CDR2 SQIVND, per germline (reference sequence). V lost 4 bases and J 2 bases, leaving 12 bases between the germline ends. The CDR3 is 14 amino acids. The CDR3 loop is CASSTTADTYEQYF. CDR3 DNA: TGTGCCAGTAGTACCACAGCTGACACCTACGAGCAGTACTTC.

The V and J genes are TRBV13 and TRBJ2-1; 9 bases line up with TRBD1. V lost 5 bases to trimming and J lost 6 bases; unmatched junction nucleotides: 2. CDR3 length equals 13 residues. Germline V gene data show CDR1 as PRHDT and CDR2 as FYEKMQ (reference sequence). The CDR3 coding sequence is TGTGCCAGCAGCACGGACAGGGGCAATGAGCAGTTCTTC. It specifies CASSTDRGNEQFF.

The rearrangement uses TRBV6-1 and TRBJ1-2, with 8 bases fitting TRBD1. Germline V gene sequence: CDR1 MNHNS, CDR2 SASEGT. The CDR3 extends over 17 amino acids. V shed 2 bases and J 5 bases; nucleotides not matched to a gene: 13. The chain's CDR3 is CASSELGSGTGDYGYTF. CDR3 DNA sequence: TGTGCCAGCAGTGAATTGGGGTCCGGGACAGGTGATTATGGCTACACCTTC.

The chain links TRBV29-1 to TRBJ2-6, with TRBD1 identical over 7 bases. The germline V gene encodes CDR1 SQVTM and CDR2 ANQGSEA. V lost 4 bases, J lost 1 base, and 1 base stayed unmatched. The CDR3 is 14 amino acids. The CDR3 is CSVADRSGANVLTF. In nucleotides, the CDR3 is TGCAGCGTTGCGGACAGGTCTGGGGCCAACGTCCTGACTTTC. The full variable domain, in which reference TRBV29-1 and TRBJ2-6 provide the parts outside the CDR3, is SAVISQKPSRDICQRGTSLTIQCQVDSQVTMMFWYRQQPGQSLTLIATANQGSEATYESGFVIDKFPISRPNLTFSTLTVSNMSPEDSSIYLCSVADRSGANVLTFGAGSRLTVL.

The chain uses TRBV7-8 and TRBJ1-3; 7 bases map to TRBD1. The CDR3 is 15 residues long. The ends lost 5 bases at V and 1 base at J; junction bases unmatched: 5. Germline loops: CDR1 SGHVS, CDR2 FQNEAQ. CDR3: CASSPQTGSGNTIYF. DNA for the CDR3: TGTGCCAGCAGCCCCCAGACAGGGTCTGGAAACACCATATATTTT.

CDR3 loop: CASSSGTVGNTIYF. The CDR3 DNA reads TGTGCCAGCAGCTCCGGGACAGTAGGAAACACCATATATTTT. This rearrangement joins TRBV13 to TRBJ1-3, with 7 bases matching TRBD1. With V trimmed by 4 bases and J by 4 bases, 4 bases remained unmatched. The germline gives CDR1 PRHDT, CDR2 FYEKMQ (reference sequence). The CDR3 has 14 amino acids.

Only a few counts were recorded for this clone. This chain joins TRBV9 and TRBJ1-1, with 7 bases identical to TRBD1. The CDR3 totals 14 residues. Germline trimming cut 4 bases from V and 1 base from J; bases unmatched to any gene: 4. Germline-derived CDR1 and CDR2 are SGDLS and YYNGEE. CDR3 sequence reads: CASSIGDRNTEAFF. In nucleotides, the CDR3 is TGTGCCAGCAGCATTGGGGACAGGAACACTGAAGCTTTCTTT.

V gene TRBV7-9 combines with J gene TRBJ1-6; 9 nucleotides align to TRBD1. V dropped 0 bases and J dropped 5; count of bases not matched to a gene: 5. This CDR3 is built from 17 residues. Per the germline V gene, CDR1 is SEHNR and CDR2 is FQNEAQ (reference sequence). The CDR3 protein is CASSLAGQGLDNSPLHF. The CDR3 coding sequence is TGTGCCAGCAGCTTAGCGGGACAGGGCCTTGATAATTCACCCCTCCACTTT.

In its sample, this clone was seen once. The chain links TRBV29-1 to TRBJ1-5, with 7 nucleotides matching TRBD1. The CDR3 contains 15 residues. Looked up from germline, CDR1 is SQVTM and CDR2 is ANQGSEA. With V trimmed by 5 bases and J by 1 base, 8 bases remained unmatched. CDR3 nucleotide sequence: TGCAGCGTTATCTTACCAGGGGGGAGCAATCAGCCCCAGCATTTT. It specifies CSVILPGGSNQPQHF.

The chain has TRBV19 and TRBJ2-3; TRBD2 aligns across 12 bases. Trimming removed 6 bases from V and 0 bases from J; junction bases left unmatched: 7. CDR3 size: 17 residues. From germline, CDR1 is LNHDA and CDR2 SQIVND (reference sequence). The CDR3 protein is CASRRLAGAASTDTQYF. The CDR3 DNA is TGTGCCAGTAGACGACTAGCGGGGGCAGCAAGCACAGATACGCAGTATTTT.

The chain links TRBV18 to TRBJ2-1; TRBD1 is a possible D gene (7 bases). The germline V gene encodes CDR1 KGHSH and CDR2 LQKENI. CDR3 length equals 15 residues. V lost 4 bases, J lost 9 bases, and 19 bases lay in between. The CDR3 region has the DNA TGTGCCAGCTCACGGGCTAGCGAGGGGGCAGGTGAGCAGTTCTTC. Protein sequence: CASSRASEGAGEQFF.

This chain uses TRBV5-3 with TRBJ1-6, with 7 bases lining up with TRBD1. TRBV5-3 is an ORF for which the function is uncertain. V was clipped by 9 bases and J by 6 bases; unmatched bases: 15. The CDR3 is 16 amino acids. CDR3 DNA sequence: TGTGCCACCCCTCTAAGAAAACAGGGGATTAATTCACCCCTCCACTTT. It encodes CATPLRKQGINSPLHF.

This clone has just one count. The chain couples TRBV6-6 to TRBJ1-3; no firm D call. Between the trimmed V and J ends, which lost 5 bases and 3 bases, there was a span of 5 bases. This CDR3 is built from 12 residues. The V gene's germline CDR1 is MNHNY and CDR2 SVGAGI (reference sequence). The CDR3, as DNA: TGTGCCAGCAGTCTAGGTGGAAACACCATATATTTT. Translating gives CASSLGGNTIYF.

The CDR3 DNA reads TGTGCCAGCAGCTTAGGGGACTTCTATGGCTACACCTTC. Its translation: CASSLGDFYGYTF. V is TRBV11-2 and J is TRBJ1-2; a weak D match, TRBD1 (5 bases). There are 13 residues in the CDR3. Germline CDR1 reads SGHAT; CDR2 reads FQNNGV. Trimming took off 1 base at V and 4 bases at J, with 7 bases between the two ends.